This T cell receptor beta chain emerged from a study of regulatory T cells in long-lasting Graves disease. There are many counts of this clonotype. Library construction for TCR beta used iRepertoire HTBI primers and Arm-PCR of CDR3 regions. TCRdb reprocessed the multiplex PCR reads via MiXCR and lists one record per CDR3 protein. Of about 530,000 distinct CDR3 sequences listed, about 16% were seen once; the top ten hold approximately 25%. Documented time point: newly diagnosed GD, antithyroid drugs for less than 3 months. The TCR library was prepared using RNA isolated from PBMCs. The CDR3 is 12 amino acids. Germline loops: CDR1 SQVTM, CDR2 ANQGSEA. V lost 4 bases and J 12 bases, leaving 15 bases between the germline ends. These records were also assigned to another study, of T cells in Graves' hyperthyroidism and ophthalmopathy.

The chain joins TRBV29-1 to TRBJ1-4; TRBD1 is a possible D gene (6 bases). The TCR was taken from a woman aged 40-60 years with Graves disease. The input for sequencing was peripheral blood mononuclear cells (PBMCs), taken at new diagnosis, from a patient treated with antithyroid drugs. The CDR3 nucleotides are TGCAGCGTTGTTTACACAGGGAGAGAACTGTTTTTT. Protein sequence: CSVVYTGRELFF. The full variable domain, with the rest looked up from reference TRBV29-1 and TRBJ1-4, is SAVISQKPSRDICQRGTSLTIQCQVDSQVTMMFWYRQQPGQSLTLIATANQGSEATYESGFVIDKFPISRPNLTFSTLTVSNMSPEDSSIYLCSVVYTGRELFFGSGTQLSVL.